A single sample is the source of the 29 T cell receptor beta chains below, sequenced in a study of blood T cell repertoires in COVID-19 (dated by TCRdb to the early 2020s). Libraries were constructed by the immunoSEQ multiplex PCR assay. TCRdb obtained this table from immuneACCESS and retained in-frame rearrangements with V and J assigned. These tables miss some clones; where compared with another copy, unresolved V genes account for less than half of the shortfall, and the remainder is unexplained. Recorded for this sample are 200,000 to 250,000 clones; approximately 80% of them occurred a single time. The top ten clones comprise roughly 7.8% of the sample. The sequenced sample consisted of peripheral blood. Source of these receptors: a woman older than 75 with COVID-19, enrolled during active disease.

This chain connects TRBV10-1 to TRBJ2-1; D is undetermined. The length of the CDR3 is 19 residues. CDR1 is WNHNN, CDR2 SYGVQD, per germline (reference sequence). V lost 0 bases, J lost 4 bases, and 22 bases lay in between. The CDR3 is CASSESLLNPHGGYNEQFF. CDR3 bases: TGCGCCAGCAGTGAGTCTCTCTTGAATCCCCACGGTGGTTACAATGAGCAGTTCTTC.

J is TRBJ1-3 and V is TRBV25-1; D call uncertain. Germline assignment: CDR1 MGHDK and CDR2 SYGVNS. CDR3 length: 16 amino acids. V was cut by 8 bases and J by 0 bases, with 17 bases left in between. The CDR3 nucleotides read TGTGCCAGCCGGTCCTCCGTTCGTCTCTCTGGAAACACCATATATTTT. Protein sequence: CASRSSVRLSGNTIYF.

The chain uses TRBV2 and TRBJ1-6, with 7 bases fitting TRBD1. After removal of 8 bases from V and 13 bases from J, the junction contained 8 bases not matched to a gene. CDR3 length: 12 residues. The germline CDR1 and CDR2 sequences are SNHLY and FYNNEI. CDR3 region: CASLGQLPPLHF. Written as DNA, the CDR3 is TGTGCCAGCCTGGGACAGCTACCTCCCCTCCACTTT.

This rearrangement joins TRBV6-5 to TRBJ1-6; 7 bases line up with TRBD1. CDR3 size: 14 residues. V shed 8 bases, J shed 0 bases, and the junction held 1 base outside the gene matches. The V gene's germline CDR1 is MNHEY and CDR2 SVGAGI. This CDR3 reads CASGDSSYNSPLHF. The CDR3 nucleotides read TGTGCCAGCGGGGACAGCTCCTATAATTCACCCCTCCACTTT.

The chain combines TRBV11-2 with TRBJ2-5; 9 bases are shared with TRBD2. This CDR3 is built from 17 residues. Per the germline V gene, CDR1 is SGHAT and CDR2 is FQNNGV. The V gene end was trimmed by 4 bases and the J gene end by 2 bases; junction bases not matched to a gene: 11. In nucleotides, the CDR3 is TGTGCCAGCAGCTCGGCCCTAGCGGGGAGGGGTCAAGAGACCCAGTACTTC. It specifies CASSSALAGRGQETQYF. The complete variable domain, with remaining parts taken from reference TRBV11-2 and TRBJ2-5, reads EAGVAQSPRYKIIEKRQSVAFWCNPISGHATLYWYQQILGQGPKLLIQFQNNGVVDDSQLPKDRFSAERLKGVDSTLKIQPAKLEDSAVYLCASSSALAGRGQETQYFGPGTRLLVL.

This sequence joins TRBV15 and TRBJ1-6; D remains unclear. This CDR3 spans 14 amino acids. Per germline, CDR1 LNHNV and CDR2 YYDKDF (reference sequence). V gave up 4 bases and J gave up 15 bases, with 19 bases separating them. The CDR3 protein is CATSKVMVPRDLHF. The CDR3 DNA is TGTGCCACCAGCAAAGTCATGGTCCCCCGGGACCTCCACTTT.

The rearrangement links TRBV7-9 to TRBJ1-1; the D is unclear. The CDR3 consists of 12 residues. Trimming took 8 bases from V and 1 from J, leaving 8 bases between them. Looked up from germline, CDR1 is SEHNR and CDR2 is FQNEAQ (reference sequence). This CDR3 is CASGNRNTEAFF. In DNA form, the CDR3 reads TGTGCCAGCGGCAACAGGAACACTGAAGCTTTCTTT.

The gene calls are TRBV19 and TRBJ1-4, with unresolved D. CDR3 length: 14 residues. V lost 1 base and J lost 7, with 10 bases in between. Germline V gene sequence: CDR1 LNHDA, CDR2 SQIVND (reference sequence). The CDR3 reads CASSIVMQAEKLFF. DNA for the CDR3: TGTGCCAGTAGTATAGTGATGCAGGCTGAAAAACTGTTTTTT.

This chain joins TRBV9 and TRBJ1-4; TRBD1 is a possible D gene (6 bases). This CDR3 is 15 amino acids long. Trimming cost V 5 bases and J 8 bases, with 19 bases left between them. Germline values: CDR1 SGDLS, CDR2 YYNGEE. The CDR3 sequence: CASSGLGTQGEKLFF. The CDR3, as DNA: TGTGCCAGCAGTGGTTTGGGGACACAAGGCGAAAAACTGTTTTTT.

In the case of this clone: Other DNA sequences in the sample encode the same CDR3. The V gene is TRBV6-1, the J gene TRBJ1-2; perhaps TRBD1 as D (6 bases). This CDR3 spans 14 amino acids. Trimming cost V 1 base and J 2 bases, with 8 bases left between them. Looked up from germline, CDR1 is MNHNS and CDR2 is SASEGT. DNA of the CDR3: TGTGCCAGCAGTGAAGGTCAGGGGAACTATGGCTACACCTTC. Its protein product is CASSEGQGNYGYTF.

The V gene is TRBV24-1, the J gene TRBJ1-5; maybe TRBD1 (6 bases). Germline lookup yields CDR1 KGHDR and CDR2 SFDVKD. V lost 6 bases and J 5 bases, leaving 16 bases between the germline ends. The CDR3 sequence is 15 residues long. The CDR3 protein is CATSQNGDTYQPQHF. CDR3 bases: TGTGCCACCAGTCAAAACGGGGACACCTATCAGCCCCAGCATTTT.

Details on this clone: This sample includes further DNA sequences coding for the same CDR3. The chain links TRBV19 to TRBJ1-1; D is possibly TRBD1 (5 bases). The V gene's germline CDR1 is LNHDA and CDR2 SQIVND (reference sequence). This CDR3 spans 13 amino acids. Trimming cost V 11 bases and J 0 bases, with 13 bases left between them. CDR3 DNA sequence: TGTGCCTCCCACGCAGGGCTGAACACTGAAGCTTTCTTT. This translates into CASHAGLNTEAFF.

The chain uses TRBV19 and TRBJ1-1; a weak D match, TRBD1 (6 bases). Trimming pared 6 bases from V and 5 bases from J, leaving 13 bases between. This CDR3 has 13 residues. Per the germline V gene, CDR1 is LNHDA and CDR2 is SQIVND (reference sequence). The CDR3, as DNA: TGTGCCAGTAGCAGCAGGGGAGAAACTGAAGCTTTCTTT. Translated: CASSSRGETEAFF.

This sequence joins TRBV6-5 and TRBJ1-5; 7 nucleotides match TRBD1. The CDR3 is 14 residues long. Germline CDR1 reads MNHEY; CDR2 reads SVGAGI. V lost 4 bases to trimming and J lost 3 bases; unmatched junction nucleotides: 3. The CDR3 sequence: CASSWDSSNQPQHF. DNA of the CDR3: TGTGCCAGCAGTTGGGACAGTTCCAATCAGCCCCAGCATTTT.

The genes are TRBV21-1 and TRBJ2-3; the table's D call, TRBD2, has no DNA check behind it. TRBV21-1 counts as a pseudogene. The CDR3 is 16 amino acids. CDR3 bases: TGTGCCAGCAGCAAACAGGGGACTAGCGGCACAGATACGCAGTATTTT. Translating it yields CASSKQGTSGTDTQYF.

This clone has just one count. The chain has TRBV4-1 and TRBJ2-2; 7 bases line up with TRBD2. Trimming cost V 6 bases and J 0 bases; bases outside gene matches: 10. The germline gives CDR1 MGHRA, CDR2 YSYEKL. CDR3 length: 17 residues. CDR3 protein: CASSLKGSGTNTGELFF. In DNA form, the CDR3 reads TGCGCCAGCAGTCTCAAGGGGAGCGGGACGAACACCGGGGAGCTGTTTTTT.

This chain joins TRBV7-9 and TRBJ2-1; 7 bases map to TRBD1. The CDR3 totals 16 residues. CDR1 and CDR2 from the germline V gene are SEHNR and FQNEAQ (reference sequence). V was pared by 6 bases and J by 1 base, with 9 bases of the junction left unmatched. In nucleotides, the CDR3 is TGTGCCAGCAGGCCAGACAGGGAGTGGTCCTACAATGAGCAGTTCTTC. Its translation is CASRPDREWSYNEQFF.

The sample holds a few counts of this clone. CDR3 region: CASSLGEVATFATNEKLFF. CDR3 DNA: TGTGCCAGCAGCTTAGGCGAGGTAGCCACCTTTGCAACTAATGAAAAACTGTTTTTT. The chain combines TRBV7-9 with TRBJ1-4, with unresolved D. CDR1 and CDR2 (germline): SEHNR, FQNEAQ (reference sequence). V lost 1 base, J lost 0 bases, and 18 bases lay in between. This CDR3 is 19 amino acids long.

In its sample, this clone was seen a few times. The CDR3 protein is CASTTGDSNQPQHF. The CDR3 region has the DNA TGTGCCAGCACTACAGGGGATAGCAATCAGCCCCAGCATTTT. The V gene is TRBV6-5, the J gene TRBJ1-5, with TRBD1 matching over 7 bases. CDR1 and CDR2 from the germline V gene are MNHEY and SVGAGI. V trimming: 7 bases; J trimming: 0 bases; junction bases outside the gene matches: 3. The CDR3 has 14 residues.

The CDR3 spells CASSRQGEAFF. CDR3 sequence (DNA): TGTGCCAGCAGTCGTCAGGGAGAAGCTTTCTTT. This chain uses TRBV2 with TRBJ1-1, with D tentatively TRBD1 (5 bases). The CDR3 extends over 11 amino acids. From germline, CDR1 is SNHLY and CDR2 FYNNEI. The V end was cut by 5 bases, the J end by 8 bases, with 9 bases between.

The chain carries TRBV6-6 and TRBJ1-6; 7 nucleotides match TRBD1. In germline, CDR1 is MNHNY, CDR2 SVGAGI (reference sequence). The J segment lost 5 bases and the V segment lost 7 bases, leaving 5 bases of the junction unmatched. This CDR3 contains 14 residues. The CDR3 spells CASKMGQNNSPLHF. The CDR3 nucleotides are TGTGCCAGCAAAATGGGACAGAATAATTCACCCCTCCACTTT.

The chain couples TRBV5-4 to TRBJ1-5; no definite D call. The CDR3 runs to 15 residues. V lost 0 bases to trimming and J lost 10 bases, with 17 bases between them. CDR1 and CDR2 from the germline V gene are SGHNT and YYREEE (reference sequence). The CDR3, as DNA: TGTGCCAGCAGCTTGGGAGGTGCGGCGGGTATACCCCAGCATTTT. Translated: CASSLGGAAGIPQHF. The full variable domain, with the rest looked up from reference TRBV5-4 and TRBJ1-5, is ETGVTQSPTHLIKTRGQQVTLRCSSQSGHNTVSWYQQALGQGPQFIFQYYREEENGRGNFPPRFSGLQFPNYSSELNVNALELDDSALYLCASSLGGAAGIPQHFGDGTRLSIL.

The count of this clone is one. CDR3: CASSIQEFEAFF. The CDR3 DNA sequence: TGTGCCAGTAGTATCCAGGAATTTGAAGCTTTCTTT. The V call is TRBV19, the J call TRBJ1-1; no clear D gene. Germline values: CDR1 LNHDA, CDR2 SQIVND (reference sequence). The length of the CDR3 is 12 residues. V was cut by 3 bases and J by 7 bases, with 9 bases left in between.

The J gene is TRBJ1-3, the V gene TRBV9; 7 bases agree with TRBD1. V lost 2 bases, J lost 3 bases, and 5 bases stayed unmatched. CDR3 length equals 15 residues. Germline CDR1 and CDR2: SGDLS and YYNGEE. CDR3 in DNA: TGTGCCAGCAGCGTTCATACAGGGGTTGGAAACACCATATATTTT. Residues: CASSVHTGVGNTIYF.

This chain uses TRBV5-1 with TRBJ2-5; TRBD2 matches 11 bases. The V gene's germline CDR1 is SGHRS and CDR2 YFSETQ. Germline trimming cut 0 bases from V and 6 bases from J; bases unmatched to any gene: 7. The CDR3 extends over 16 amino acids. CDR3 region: CASSLEVAGGPKTQYF. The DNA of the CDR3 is TGCGCCAGCAGCTTGGAAGTAGCGGGAGGGCCAAAGACCCAGTACTTC.

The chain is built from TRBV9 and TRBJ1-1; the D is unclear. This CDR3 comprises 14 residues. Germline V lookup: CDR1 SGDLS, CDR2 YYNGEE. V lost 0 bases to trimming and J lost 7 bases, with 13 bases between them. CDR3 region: CASSVGPRGGEAFF. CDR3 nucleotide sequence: TGTGCCAGCAGCGTAGGCCCGCGGGGTGGTGAAGCTTTCTTT.

The CDR3 loop reads CATSSDRAKQYF. The CDR3 DNA is TGTGCCACCAGCAGCGACAGGGCAAAGCAGTACTTC. The V call is TRBV15, the J call TRBJ2-7; the match to TRBD1 covers 7 bases. The CDR3 runs 12 residues. The J segment lost 8 bases and the V segment lost 3 bases, leaving 4 bases of the junction unmatched. Germline V lookup: CDR1 LNHNV, CDR2 YYDKDF (reference sequence).

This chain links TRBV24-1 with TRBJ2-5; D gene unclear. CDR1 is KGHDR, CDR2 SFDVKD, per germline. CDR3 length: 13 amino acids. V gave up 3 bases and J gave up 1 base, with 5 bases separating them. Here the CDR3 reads CATSDGPQETQYF. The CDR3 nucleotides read TGTGCCACCAGTGATGGGCCCCAAGAGACCCAGTACTTC.

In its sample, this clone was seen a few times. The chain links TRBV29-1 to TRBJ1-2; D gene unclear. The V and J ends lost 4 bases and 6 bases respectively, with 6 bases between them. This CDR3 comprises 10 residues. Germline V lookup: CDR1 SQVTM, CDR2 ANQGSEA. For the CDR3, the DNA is TGCAGCGTTGGAGGGAATGGCTACACCTTC. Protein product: CSVGGNGYTF.